The rows below give T cell receptor beta chains drawn from one sample of a study of stem cell transplantation in POMP-related autoinflammatory disease. Libraries were prepared by immunoSEQ multiplex PCR; TCRdb keeps only in-frame clonotypes and omits some of them. The sample lists some 31,000 clones; around nine tenths were seen once. Sequencing used CD4+ T cells from PBMCs, obtained before stem cell transplantation. The receptors here all came from a human donor with POMP-related autoinflammation and immune dysregulation (PRAID). The CDR3 runs from the conserved cysteine through the conserved F or W. D genes are given only for firm matches. Expanded clones are given a class, and other clones once, few, many or no size at all.

V gene: TRBV30; J gene: TRBJ1-5; clone size: NA; D gene: NA; CDR3 protein: CAWSGSRNQPQHF; CDR3 DNA: TGTGCCTGGAGTGGCAGCCGCAATCAGCCCCAGCATTTT
V gene: TRBV5-1; J gene: TRBJ1-2; clone size: NA; D gene: NA; CDR3 protein: CASSLGRPADYGYTF; CDR3 DNA: TGCGCCAGCAGCCTTGGGCGGCCCGCGGACTATGGCTACACCTTC
V gene: TRBV6-1; J gene: TRBJ1-5; clone size: NA; D gene: TRBD1; CDR3 protein: CASGLQGGSGQPQHF; CDR3 DNA: TGTGCCAGCGGACTACAGGGGGGGTCGGGTCAGCCCCAGCATTTT
V gene: TRBV15; J gene: TRBJ2-2; clone size: NA; D gene: NA; CDR3 protein: CATSGTRGVGELFF; CDR3 DNA: TGTGCCACCAGCGGCACCAGGGGTGTCGGGGAGCTGTTTTTT
V gene: TRBV9; J gene: TRBJ2-1; clone size: NA; D gene: NA; CDR3 protein: CASSELASSYNEQFF; CDR3 DNA: TGTGCCAGCAGCGAGCTAGCGAGCTCCTACAATGAGCAGTTCTTC
V gene: TRBV4-1; J gene: TRBJ2-1; clone size: NA; D gene: NA; CDR3 protein: CASSANGGEQFF; CDR3 DNA: TGCGCCAGCAGCGCTAATGGGGGGGAGCAGTTCTTC
V gene: TRBV4-1; J gene: TRBJ2-7; clone size: NA; D gene: NA; CDR3 protein: CASSTPGGSEQYF; CDR3 DNA: TGCGCCAGCAGCACCCCTGGGGGAAGCGAGCAGTACTTC
V gene: TRBV19; J gene: TRBJ1-5; clone size: few; D gene: TRBD1; CDR3 protein: CASSTGQVYSNQPQHF; CDR3 DNA: TGTGCCAGTAGTACGGGACAGGTCTATAGCAATCAGCCCCAGCATTTT
V gene: TRBV9; J gene: TRBJ2-3; clone size: NA; D gene: TRBD2; CDR3 protein: CASSPGGGDTQYF; CDR3 DNA: TGTGCCAGCAGCCCCGGGGGGGGAGATACGCAGTATTTT
V gene: TRBV19; J gene: TRBJ1-2; clone size: NA; D gene: TRBD1; CDR3 protein: CASSTTNRDRGLGYTF; CDR3 DNA: TGTGCCAGTAGTACCACCAACCGGGACAGGGGATTAGGCTACACCTTC
V gene: TRBV11-2; J gene: TRBJ2-1; clone size: NA; D gene: NA; CDR3 protein: CASSLGGLNEQFF; CDR3 DNA: TGTGCCAGCAGCTTAGGAGGGCTCAATGAGCAGTTCTTC
V gene: TRBV28; J gene: TRBJ2-3; clone size: NA; D gene: TRBD1; CDR3 protein: CASSPDRGRGTDTQYF; CDR3 DNA: TGTGCCAGCAGTCCGGACAGGGGGCGCGGCACAGATACGCAGTATTTT
V gene: TRBV18; J gene: TRBJ1-4; clone size: once; D gene: TRBD1; CDR3 protein: CASSPDRGGTNEKLFF; CDR3 DNA: TGTGCCAGCTCACCCGACAGGGGAGGAACTAATGAAAAACTGTTTTTT
V gene: TRBV12-5; J gene: TRBJ2-3; clone size: NA; D gene: NA; CDR3 protein: CASGLRGYTQYF; CDR3 DNA: TGTGCTAGTGGTTTGCGCGGGTATACGCAGTATTTT
V gene: TRBV5-1; J gene: TRBJ2-3; clone size: NA; D gene: NA; CDR3 protein: CASSLVRTATDTQYF; CDR3 DNA: TGCGCCAGCAGCTTGGTCAGGACAGCCACAGATACGCAGTATTTT
V gene: TRBV27; J gene: TRBJ2-7; clone size: NA; D gene: NA; CDR3 protein: CASSLSGTSSYEQYF; CDR3 DNA: TGTGCCAGCAGTCTCTCCGGGACAAGCTCCTACGAGCAGTACTTC
V gene: TRBV5-1; J gene: TRBJ1-2; clone size: NA; D gene: NA; CDR3 protein: CASSLADRRYGYTF; CDR3 DNA: TGCGCCAGCAGCTTGGCCGACAGGCGCTATGGCTACACCTTC
V gene: TRBV6-1; J gene: TRBJ2-7; clone size: once; D gene: TRBD1; CDR3 protein: CASSGGTGNYEQYF; CDR3 DNA: TGTGCCAGCAGTGGAGGGACAGGAAACTACGAGCAGTACTTC
V gene: TRBV7-9; J gene: TRBJ2-7; clone size: NA; D gene: TRBD1; CDR3 protein: CASSPGTGRGQYF; CDR3 DNA: TGTGCCAGCAGCCCCGGGACAGGTCGTGGGCAGTACTTC
V gene: TRBV20-1; J gene: TRBJ2-7; clone size: NA; D gene: NA; CDR3 protein: CSARDGYEQYF; CDR3 DNA: TGCAGTGCTAGAGATGGGTACGAGCAGTACTTC
V gene: TRBV5-1; J gene: TRBJ2-5; clone size: NA; D gene: TRBD1; CDR3 protein: CASSLGRDRGLETQYF; CDR3 DNA: TGCGCCAGCAGCTTGGGACGGGACAGAGGGCTAGAGACCCAGTACTTC
V gene: TRBV15; J gene: TRBJ2-7; clone size: NA; D gene: NA; CDR3 protein: CATSREYGSYEQYF; CDR3 DNA: TGTGCCACCAGCAGAGAATACGGGTCCTACGAGCAGTACTTC
V gene: TRBV28; J gene: TRBJ1-5; clone size: once; D gene: NA; CDR3 protein: CASGVGGGNQPQHF; CDR3 DNA: TGTGCCAGTGGTGTTGGTGGCGGGAATCAGCCCCAGCATTTT
V gene: TRBV2; J gene: TRBJ2-7; clone size: NA; D gene: NA; CDR3 protein: CASSEPLTGPSGSSYEQYF; CDR3 DNA: TGTGCCAGCAGTGAACCCCTCACAGGGCCTAGCGGTAGCTCCTACGAGCAGTACTTC
V gene: TRBV6-1; J gene: TRBJ2-7; clone size: NA; D gene: TRBD1; CDR3 protein: CASSRAGTGVYEQYF; CDR3 DNA: TGTGCCAGCTCCAGGGCCGGGACAGGGGTCTACGAGCAGTACTTC
V gene: TRBV9; J gene: TRBJ2-3; clone size: NA; D gene: TRBD2; CDR3 protein: CASSVTTSGGSTQYF; CDR3 DNA: TGTGCCAGCAGCGTGACGACTAGCGGGGGCTCTACGCAGTATTTT
V gene: TRBV19; J gene: TRBJ2-3; clone size: NA; D gene: TRBD2; CDR3 protein: CASSKRGNTQYF; CDR3 DNA: TGTGCCAGTAGTAAGCGGGGGAATACGCAGTATTTT
V gene: TRBV5-1; J gene: TRBJ2-3; clone size: NA; D gene: TRBD1; CDR3 protein: CASSYGQDTDTQYF; CDR3 DNA: TGCGCCAGCAGCTATGGACAGGACACAGATACGCAGTATTTT
V gene: TRBV5-6; J gene: TRBJ2-2; clone size: NA; D gene: TRBD2; CDR3 protein: CASSLARTSGGTGELFF; CDR3 DNA: TGTGCCAGCAGCTTGGCCAGGACTAGCGGGGGCACCGGGGAGCTGTTTTTT